This T cell receptor (beta chain) was profiled in a study of blood T cell repertoires in COVID-19. About the research overall: T cells, B-cell-depleted T cells, or PBMCs supplied cDNA or gDNA.

As handled by the study authors: Reference gene primers were amplified, and this amplification served to estimate nucleated cell counts. TCRdb's table, derived via immunoSEQ multiplex PCR, lists solely in-frame clones and lacks some. V and J calls and clone size follow that table, whereas D and trimming were derived from the DNA. The table lists 150,000 to 180,000 clones, roughly 71% of them singletons. Germline V gives CDR1 MNHEY, CDR2 SVGAGI. The germline V and J ends were trimmed by 0 bases and 6 bases, with 9 bases remaining between them. The CDR3 is made up of 13 amino acids. The source material was peripheral blood. This chain connects TRBV6-5 to TRBJ2-7, with D unresolved. The clonotype originates from a woman of 80 years or more with acute or convalescent COVID-19. CDR3 region: CASSYSIRVEQYF. CDR3 nucleotides: TGTGCCAGCAGTTACTCGATCCGGGTCGAGCAGTACTTC.